The text below deals with one T cell receptor beta chain. Preparation of the TCRbeta library involved a method that used unique molecular identifiers. TCRdb called the PCR reads again in MiXCR, with one record for every CDR3 protein. The repertoire includes 250,000 to 350,000 distinct CDR3 sequences, more than 8% of them detected once, and 10% sits in the top ten. The record originates from a study of T-cell reconstitution after alpha-beta-depleted transplantation in children. This CDR3 is 15 amino acids long. With V trimmed by 4 bases and J by 5 bases, 11 bases remained unmatched. Germline V lookup: CDR1 SGHNT, CDR2 YYREEE (reference sequence).

The chain joins TRBV5-4 to TRBJ2-5, with 7 nucleotides matching TRBD2. This TCR was recovered from a human donor who donated a stem cell graft to a child with SCID. Here the sequenced sample was PBMCs from the stem cell graft donor, taken from the stem cell graft. The CDR3 reads CASSVASGKLETQYF. Written as DNA, the CDR3 is TGTGCCAGCAGCGTGGCTAGCGGAAAGCTGGAGACCCAGTACTTC.